The T cell receptor (beta chain) under discussion was sequenced for a study of blood T cell repertoires in COVID-19. Background on the study: From the United States, Italy and Spain came samples of acute and convalescent COVID-19.

In the authors' workflow: Amplification from reference gene primers served as the basis for estimated nucleated cell counts. The protocol was immunoSEQ multiplex PCR, while the TCRdb copy is restricted to in-frame clones and leaves out a portion. That table furnishes V, J and clone size, whereas the DNA furnished D and trimming. The sample consists of about 210,000 clones, 65% to 85% of them appearing once. V was pared by 0 bases and J by 4 bases, with 13 bases between. The CDR3 runs 15 residues. CDR1 and CDR2 (germline): MNHEY, SVGAGI. The chain carries TRBV6-5 and TRBJ2-7; a weak D match, TRBD1 (6 bases). The source material was peripheral blood. The clonotype comes from a woman in her forties or fifties with acute or convalescent COVID-19. CDR3 loop: CASSYSGAARYEQYF. In nucleotides, the CDR3 is TGTGCCAGCAGTTACTCGGGGGCGGCGCGATACGAGCAGTACTTC.